Listed below are T cell receptor beta chains from one sample, sequenced in a study of human T cells and chemical hapten exposure. MiXCR was run by TCRdb on the RACE reads, yielding one entry per CDR3 protein. This sample has a few hundred thousand distinct CDR3 sequences, with over 5% found just once. Material: whole blood, obtained in connection with sensitization to the hapten diphenylcyclopropenone (DPC). These receptors were obtained from a woman aged 18-35 years with alopecia areata. Some clones in this sample may be carry-over from other donors' samples. The CDR3 runs from the conserved cysteine through the conserved F or W. The D gene is left open where the match is weak. Size tells how often a clone was seen (once, few, many) or the class of an expanded clone, and some rows leave it out.

j_call v_call clone_size d_call cdr3_nt cdr3_aa
TRBJ2-5 TRBV5-1 many . TGCGCCAGCAGCGGGGGGGCTGGTTCCAACCGAGAGACCCAGTACTTC CASSGGAGSNRETQYF
TRBJ2-3 TRBV5-1 . . TGCGCCAGCAGCTTGAGGGGGGCCATCACAGATACGCAGTATTTT CASSLRGAITDTQYF
TRBJ1-2 TRBV29-1 many . TGCAGCGTTGAATATACGGGAGGAGGCTACACCTTC CSVEYTGGGYTF
TRBJ2-3 TRBV7-9 many . TGTGCCAGCAGCTTAGCAGTAGACCGATCGGCGGATACGCAGTATTTT CASSLAVDRSADTQYF
TRBJ1-2 TRBV12-3/TRBV12-4 many TRBD1 TGTGCCAGCAGTTTATTGGGACAGGGGGATGGCTACACCTTC CASSLLGQGDGYTF
TRBJ2-3 TRBV29-1 many . TGCAGCGTTACCCGCCAAGTCGCAGATACGCAGTATTTT CSVTRQVADTQYF
TRBJ1-4 TRBV10-2 many . TGCGCCAGCAGTGAGCCGACCCTCCTCGGCGAAAAACTGTTTTTT CASSEPTLLGEKLFF
TRBJ2-5 TRBV7-3 . . TGTGCCAGCAGCATGACTTCCCAAGAGACCCAGTACTTC CASSMTSQETQYF
TRBJ1-5 TRBV6-1 many . TGTGCCATCGAGACCGCCAGTAGCAATCAGCCCCAGCATTTT CAIETASSNQPQHF
TRBJ1-4 TRBV5-4 . . TGTGCCAGCAGCCCGGACGGCTCAACTAATGAAAAACTGTTTTTT CASSPDGSTNEKLFF
TRBJ2-6 TRBV7-2 many . TGTGCCAGCAGCCCGGGGACGCCCACCTCTGGGGCCAACGTCCTGACTTTC CASSPGTPTSGANVLTF
TRBJ1-2 TRBV28 few . TGTGCCAGCAGCCAGACAGGACCTTATGGCTACACCTTC CASSQTGPYGYTF
TRBJ2-5 TRBV12-3/TRBV12-4 . . TGTGCCAGCAGTCGAAGCCTGGAAGAGACCCAGTACTTC CASSRSLEETQYF
TRBJ1-4 TRBV2 few TRBD1 TGTGCCAGCACCTTTAGGGGGCGCACAAATGAAAAACTGTTTTTT CASTFRGRTNEKLFF
TRBJ2-1 TRBV12-5 many . TGTGCTAGTGGTTTGACTGGAAACAATGAGCAGTTCTTC CASGLTGNNEQFF
TRBJ2-2 TRBV4-1 . . TGCGCCAGCAGCCAACTTGATCTAGTTGCCACCGGGGAGCTGTTTTTT CASSQLDLVATGELFF
TRBJ1-1 TRBV10-3 few . TGTGCCATCAGGAGGCTGGAGAACACTGAAGCTTTCTTT CAIRRLENTEAFF
TRBJ2-7 TRBV28 . . TGTGCCAGCAGTCCCTCCCCCCCCTCCTACGAGCAGTACTTC CASSPSPPSYEQYF
TRBJ1-4 TRBV28 . TRBD1 TGTGCCAGCACCCCGGACAGGGGTTCGACTAATGAAAAACTGTTTTTT CASTPDRGSTNEKLFF
TRBJ2-5 TRBV20-1 few TRBD2 TGCAGTGCCCAACATCCAACTAGCGGGTTAGAGACCCAGTACTTC CSAQHPTSGLETQYF
TRBJ2-3 TRBV24-1 few TRBD2 TGTGCCACCAGTGATACGGGGACTAGCGGGGAAGTCACAGATACGCAGTATTTT CATSDTGTSGEVTDTQYF
TRBJ1-5 TRBV28 many TRBD1 TGTGCCAGCAGACAACAGGGGTCCAATCAGCCCCAGCATTTT CASRQQGSNQPQHF
TRBJ2-5 TRBV7-8 many . TGTGCCAGCAGCCCGTGGGAAAGAGAGACCCAGTACTTC CASSPWERETQYF
TRBJ2-3 TRBV5-1 few . TGCGCCAGCAGCTGGGGACCCCTATATGGAGCAGATACGCAGTATTTT CASSWGPLYGADTQYF
TRBJ2-1 TRBV20-1 few . TGCAGTGCTAGATCGACAATGAAGCAGTTCTTC CSARSTMKQFF
TRBJ2-5 TRBV15 . . TGTGCCACCAGCAGAGATCGGCGAGCAGGGTCACTAGAAACCCAGTACTTC CATSRDRRAGSLETQYF
TRBJ2-3 TRBV5-4 . . TGTGCCAGCAGCTTGCAGGGAGTTTCAGATACGCAGTATTTT CASSLQGVSDTQYF
TRBJ1-1 TRBV20-1 few . TGCAGTGCTACTAGGGACTCCACGAACACTGAAGCTTTCTTT CSATRDSTNTEAFF
TRBJ1-3 TRBV4-2 . . TGTGCCAGCAGCCAAGATGAGGTCTCTGGAAACACCATATATTTT CASSQDEVSGNTIYF
TRBJ2-1 TRBV12-3/TRBV12-4 few TRBD2 TGTGCCAGCAGTTTAATAGCGGGGGGACCGCGCGGTGAGCAGTTCTTC CASSLIAGGPRGEQFF
TRBJ1-5 TRBV10-3 many TRBD1 TGTGCCATCAGGGAAGGACAGGGAGGCCAGCCCCAGCATTTT CAIREGQGGQPQHF
TRBJ2-5 TRBV25-1 . . TGTGCCAGCAGGGACTCGACTCGGGAAGAGACCCAGTACTTC CASRDSTREETQYF
TRBJ1-3 TRBV12-3/TRBV12-4 . . TGTGCCAGCAGTTTTTCCAACTTGGGGAACACCATATATTTT CASSFSNLGNTIYF